The entry below describes one T cell receptor (beta chain). Its antigen is unidentified. The J segment lost 2 bases and the V segment lost 9 bases, leaving 7 bases of the junction unmatched. The length of the CDR3 is 13 residues. CDR1 and CDR2 from the germline V gene are SNHLY and FYNNEI. Repertoires were generated with immunoSEQ multiplex PCR, while TCRdb's copy carries only in-frame clones and drops some. Of 2,000 to 2,500 clones in the sample, 70% to 75% were seen once. The data derive from a study of PD-1 blockade in classical Hodgkin lymphoma. This sample's time point: newly diagnosed, previously untreated cHL patient sample. From thawed PBMCs, magnetic negative selection was used to isolate the CD8+ T cells. Newly diagnosed classical Hodgkin lymphoma PBMCs, still untreated, provided the comparison samples. Overall study results and limits: Reports indicated that newly diagnosed patients had lower baseline TCR diversity than healthy donors did. The drivers behind the repertoire differences, possibly disease activity or prior therapy, remain undefined.

Material for sequencing was CD8+ T cells from blood. The V and J genes are TRBV2 and TRBJ2-7; 7 bases align to TRBD1. This TCR was recovered from a human donor with classical Hodgkin lymphoma. The CDR3, as DNA: TGTGCCAGTTACGGGACAGAGGCCTACGAGCAGTACTTC. Translating gives CASYGTEAYEQYF.